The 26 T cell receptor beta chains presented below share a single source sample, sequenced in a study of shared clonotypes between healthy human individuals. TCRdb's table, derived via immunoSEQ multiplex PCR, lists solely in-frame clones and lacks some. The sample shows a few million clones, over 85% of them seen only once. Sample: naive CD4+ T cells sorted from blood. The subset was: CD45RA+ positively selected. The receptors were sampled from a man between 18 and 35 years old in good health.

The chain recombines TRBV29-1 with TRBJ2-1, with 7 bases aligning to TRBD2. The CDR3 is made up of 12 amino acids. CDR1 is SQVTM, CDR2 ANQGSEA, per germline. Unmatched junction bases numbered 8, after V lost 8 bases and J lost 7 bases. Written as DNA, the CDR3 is TGCAGCTCCGGACTAGGGGAGAATGAGCAGTTCTTC. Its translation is CSSGLGENEQFF.

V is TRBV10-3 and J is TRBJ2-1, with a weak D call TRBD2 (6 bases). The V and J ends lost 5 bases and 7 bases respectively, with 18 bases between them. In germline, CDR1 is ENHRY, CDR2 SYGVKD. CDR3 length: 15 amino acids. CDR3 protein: CAISTQALAYNEQFF. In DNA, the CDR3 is TGTGCCATCAGTACCCAAGCGCTAGCGTATAATGAGCAGTTCTTC.

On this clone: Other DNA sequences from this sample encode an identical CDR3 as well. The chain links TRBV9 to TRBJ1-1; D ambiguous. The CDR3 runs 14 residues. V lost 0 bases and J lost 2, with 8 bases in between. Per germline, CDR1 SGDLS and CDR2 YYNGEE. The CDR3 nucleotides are TGTGCCAGCAGCGTAGATCTAGGAAACACTGAAGCTTTCTTT. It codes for CASSVDLGNTEAFF.

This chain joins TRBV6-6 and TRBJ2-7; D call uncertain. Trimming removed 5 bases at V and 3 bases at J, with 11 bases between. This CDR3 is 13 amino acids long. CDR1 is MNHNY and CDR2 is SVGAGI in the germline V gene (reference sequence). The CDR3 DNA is TGTGCCAGCAGTCCGTGGACGGACTACGAGCAGTACTTC. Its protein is CASSPWTDYEQYF.

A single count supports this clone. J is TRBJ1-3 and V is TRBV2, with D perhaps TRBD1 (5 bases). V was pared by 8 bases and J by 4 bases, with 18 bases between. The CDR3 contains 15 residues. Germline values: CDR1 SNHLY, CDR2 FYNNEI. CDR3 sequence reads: CASGLNRRDGNTIYF. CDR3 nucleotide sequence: TGTGCCAGCGGATTAAACAGGCGGGACGGAAACACCATATATTTT.

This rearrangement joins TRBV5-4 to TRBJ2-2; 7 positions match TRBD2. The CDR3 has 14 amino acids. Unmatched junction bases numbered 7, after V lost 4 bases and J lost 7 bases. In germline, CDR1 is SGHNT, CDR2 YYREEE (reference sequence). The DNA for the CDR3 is TGTGCCAGCAGCCGGGGACTACTGCGCGGGGAGCTGTTTTTT. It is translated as CASSRGLLRGELFF.

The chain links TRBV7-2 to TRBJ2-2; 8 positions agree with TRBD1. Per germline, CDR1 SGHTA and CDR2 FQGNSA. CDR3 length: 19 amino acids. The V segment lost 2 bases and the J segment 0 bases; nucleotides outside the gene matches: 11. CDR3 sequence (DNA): TGTGCCAGCAGCTTACGTCCGCCAGGGGGCCTCGCGAACACCGGGGAGCTGTTTTTT. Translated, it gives CASSLRPPGGLANTGELFF.

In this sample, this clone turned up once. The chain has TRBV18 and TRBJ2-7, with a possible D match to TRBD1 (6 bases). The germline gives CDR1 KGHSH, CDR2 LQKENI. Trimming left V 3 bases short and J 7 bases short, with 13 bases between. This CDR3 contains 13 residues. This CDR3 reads CASSPPGAREQYF. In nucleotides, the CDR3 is TGTGCCAGCTCACCGCCAGGGGCAAGGGAGCAGTACTTC. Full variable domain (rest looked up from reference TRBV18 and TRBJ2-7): NAGVMQNPRHLVRRRGQEARLRCSPMKGHSHVYWYRQLPEEGLKFMVYLQKENIIDESGMPKERFSAEFPKEGPSILRIQQVVRGDSAAYFCASSPPGAREQYFGPGTRLTVT.

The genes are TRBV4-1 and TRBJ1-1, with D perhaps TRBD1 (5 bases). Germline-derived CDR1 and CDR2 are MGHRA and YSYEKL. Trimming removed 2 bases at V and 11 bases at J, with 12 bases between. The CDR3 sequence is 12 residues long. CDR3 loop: CASSQFGRVAFF. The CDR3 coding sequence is TGCGCCAGCAGCCAATTCGGCAGGGTGGCTTTCTTT.

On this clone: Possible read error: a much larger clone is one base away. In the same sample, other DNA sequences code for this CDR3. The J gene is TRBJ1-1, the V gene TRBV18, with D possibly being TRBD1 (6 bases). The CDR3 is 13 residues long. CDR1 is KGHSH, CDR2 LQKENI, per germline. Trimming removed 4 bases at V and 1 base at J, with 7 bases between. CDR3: CASSQQGNTEAFF. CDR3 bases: TGTGCCAGCTCACAACAGGGGAACACTGAAGCTTTCTTT.

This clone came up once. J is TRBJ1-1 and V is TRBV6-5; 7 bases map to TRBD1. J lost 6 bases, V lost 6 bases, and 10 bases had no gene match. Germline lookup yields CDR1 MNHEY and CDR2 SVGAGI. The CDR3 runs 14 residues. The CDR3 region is CASSLTSDRAEAFF. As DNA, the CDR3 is TGTGCCAGCAGCTTAACATCCGACAGGGCTGAAGCTTTCTTT.

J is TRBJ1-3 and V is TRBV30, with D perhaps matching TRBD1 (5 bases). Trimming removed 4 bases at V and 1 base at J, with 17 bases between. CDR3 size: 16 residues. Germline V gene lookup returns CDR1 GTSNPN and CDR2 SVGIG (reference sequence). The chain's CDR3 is CAWIPGAGLSGNTIYF. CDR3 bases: TGTGCCTGGATTCCCGGGGCAGGCCTATCTGGAAACACCATATATTTT.

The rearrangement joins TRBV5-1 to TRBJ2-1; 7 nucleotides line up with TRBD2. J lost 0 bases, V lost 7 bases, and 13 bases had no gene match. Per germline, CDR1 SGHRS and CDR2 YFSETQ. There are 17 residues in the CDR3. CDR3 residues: CASYGSGGPSSYNEQFF. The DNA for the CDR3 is TGCGCCAGCTACGGTTCGGGGGGACCCAGCTCCTACAATGAGCAGTTCTTC.

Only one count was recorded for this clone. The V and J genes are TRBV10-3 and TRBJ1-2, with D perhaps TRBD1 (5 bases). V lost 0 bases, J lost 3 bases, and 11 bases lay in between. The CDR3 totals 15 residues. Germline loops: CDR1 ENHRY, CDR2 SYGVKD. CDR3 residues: CAISESGHGDYGYTF. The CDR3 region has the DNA TGTGCCATCAGTGAGTCGGGGCATGGGGACTATGGCTACACCTTC.

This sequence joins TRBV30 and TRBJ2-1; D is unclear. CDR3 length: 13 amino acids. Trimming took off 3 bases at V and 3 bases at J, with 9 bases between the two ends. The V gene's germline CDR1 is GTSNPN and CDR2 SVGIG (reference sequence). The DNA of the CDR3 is TGTGCCTGGAGAGCTCCGGGCTACAATGAGCAGTTCTTC. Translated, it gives CAWRAPGYNEQFF.

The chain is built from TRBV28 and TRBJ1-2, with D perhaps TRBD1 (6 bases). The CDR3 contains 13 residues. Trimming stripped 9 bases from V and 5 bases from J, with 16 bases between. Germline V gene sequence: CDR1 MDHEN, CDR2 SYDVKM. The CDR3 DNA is TGTGCCAGTCACCGGGACATTGTATATGGCTACACCTTC. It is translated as CASHRDIVYGYTF.

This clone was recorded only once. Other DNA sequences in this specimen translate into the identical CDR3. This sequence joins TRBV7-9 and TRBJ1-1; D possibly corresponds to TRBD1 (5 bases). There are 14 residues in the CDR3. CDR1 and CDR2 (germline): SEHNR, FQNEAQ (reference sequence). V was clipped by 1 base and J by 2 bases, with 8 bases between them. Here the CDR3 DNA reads TGTGCCAGCAGCTTAGAGAGGGGAAACACTGAAGCTTTCTTT. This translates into CASSLERGNTEAFF.

The CDR3 DNA reads TGTGCCTGGAGTAGGTGGGACCCACGAGTTGAAAGACCTCCCTACGAGCAGTACTTC. This codes for CAWSRWDPRVERPPYEQYF. The chain employs TRBV30 and TRBJ2-7, with D perhaps being TRBD1 or TRBD2 (5 bases each). Trimming stripped 2 bases from V and 2 bases from J, with 28 bases between. The CDR3 extends over 19 amino acids. Germline CDR1 and CDR2: GTSNPN and SVGIG (reference sequence).

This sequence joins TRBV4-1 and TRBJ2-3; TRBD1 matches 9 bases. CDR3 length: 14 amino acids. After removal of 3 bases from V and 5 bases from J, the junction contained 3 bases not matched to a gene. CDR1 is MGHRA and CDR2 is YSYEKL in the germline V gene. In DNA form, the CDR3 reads TGCGCCAGCAGCCAGCGGACAGGGGTAGATACGCAGTATTTT. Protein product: CASSQRTGVDTQYF.

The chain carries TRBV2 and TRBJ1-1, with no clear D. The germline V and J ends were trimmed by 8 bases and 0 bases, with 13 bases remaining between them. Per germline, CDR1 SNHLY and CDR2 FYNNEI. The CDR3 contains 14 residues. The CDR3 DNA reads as TGTGCCAGCGGGCCCCTCGGGGTGAACACTGAAGCTTTCTTT. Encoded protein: CASGPLGVNTEAFF.

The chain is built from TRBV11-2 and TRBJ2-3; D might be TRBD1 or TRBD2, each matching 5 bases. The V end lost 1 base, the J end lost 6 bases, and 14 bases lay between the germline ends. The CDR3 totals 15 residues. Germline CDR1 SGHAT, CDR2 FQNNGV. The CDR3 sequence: CASSLVGPKMDTQYF. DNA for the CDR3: TGTGCCAGCAGCTTAGTGGGACCGAAAATGGATACGCAGTATTTT.

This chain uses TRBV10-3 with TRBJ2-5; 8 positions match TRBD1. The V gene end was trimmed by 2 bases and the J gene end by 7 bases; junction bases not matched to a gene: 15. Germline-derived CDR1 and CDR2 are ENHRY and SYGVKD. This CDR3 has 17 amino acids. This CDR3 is CAISERTGTGQVATQYF. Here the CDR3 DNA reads TGTGCCATCAGTGAGAGGACAGGGACGGGCCAAGTGGCGACCCAGTACTTC.

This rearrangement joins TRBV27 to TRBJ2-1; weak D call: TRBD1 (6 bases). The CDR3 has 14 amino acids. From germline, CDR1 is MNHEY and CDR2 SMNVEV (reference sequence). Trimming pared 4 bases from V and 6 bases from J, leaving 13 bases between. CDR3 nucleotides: TGTGCCAGCAGTTCCCCGGTAGGGGGCAATGAGCAGTTCTTC. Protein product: CASSSPVGGNEQFF.

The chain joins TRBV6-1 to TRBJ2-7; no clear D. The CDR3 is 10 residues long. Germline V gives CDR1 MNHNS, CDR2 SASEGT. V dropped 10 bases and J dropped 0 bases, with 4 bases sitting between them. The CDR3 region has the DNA TGTGCCACACTCTCCTACGAGCAGTACTTC. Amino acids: CATLSYEQYF.

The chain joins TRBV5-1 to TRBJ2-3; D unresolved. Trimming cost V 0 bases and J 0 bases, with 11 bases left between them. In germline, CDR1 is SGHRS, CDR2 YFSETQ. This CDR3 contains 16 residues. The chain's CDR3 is CASSLAVGLSTDTQYF. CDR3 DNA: TGCGCCAGCAGCTTGGCCGTGGGATTGAGCACAGATACGCAGTATTTT.

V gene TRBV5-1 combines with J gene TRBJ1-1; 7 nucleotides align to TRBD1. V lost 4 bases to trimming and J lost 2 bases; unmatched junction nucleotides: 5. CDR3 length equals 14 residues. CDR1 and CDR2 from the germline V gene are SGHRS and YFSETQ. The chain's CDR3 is CASSVTGANTEAFF. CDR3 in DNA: TGCGCCAGCAGCGTAACAGGGGCAAACACTGAAGCTTTCTTT.